Below, 30 T cell receptor beta chains from the same sample are listed, as sequenced in a study of shared clonotypes between healthy human individuals. Profiling relied on immunoSEQ multiplex PCR, and the TCRdb table lists in-frame clones only, not all of them. Of over a million clones detected, over 95% appear once; the ten largest clones hold over 1%. Sequencing input: naive CD4+ T cells sorted from blood. Subset specified: CD45RA+ positively selected. These receptor sequences come from a man between 25 and 39 years old in good health.

This chain connects TRBV28 to TRBJ2-7, with D unclear. Trimming pared 3 bases from V and 3 bases from J, leaving 18 bases between. Germline CDR1 and CDR2: MDHEN and SYDVKM. This CDR3 spans 16 amino acids. In nucleotides, the CDR3 is TGTGCCAGCAGTTTGGTTCGGGCTAACCTTCTCTACGAGCAGTACTTC. Its protein is CASSLVRANLLYEQYF.

V gene TRBV6-1 combines with J gene TRBJ2-7; weak D call: TRBD1 (6 bases). Germline loops: CDR1 MNHNS, CDR2 SASEGT. Trimming pared 0 bases from V and 5 bases from J, leaving 14 bases between. This CDR3 contains 15 residues. The CDR3 DNA reads as TGTGCCAGCAGTGAAGCGTGGGCAGGGGTGAACGAGCAGTACTTC. This encodes CASSEAWAGVNEQYF.

In nucleotides, the CDR3 is TGTGCCAGCAGCTTGGGCGGCAGGGGGCATTTCACTGAAGCTTTCTTT. This encodes CASSLGGRGHFTEAFF. This rearrangement joins TRBV5-8 to TRBJ1-1; 8 bases agree with TRBD1. There are 16 residues in the CDR3. Germline V gene sequence: CDR1 SGHTS, CDR2 YDEGEE. The junction had 8 bases not matched to a gene; V was cut back by 0 bases and J by 4 bases. Full variable domain (missing parts from reference TRBV5-8 and TRBJ1-1): EAGVTQSPTHLIKTRGQQATLRCSPISGHTSVYWYQQALGLGLQFLLWYDEGEERNRGNFPPRFSGRQFPNYSSELNVNALELEDSALYLCASSLGGRGHFTEAFFGQGTRLTVV.

This clone was counted a single time. The V call is TRBV7-8, the J call TRBJ1-1; D is undetermined. CDR3 length equals 14 residues. Germline CDR1 and CDR2: SGHVS and FQNEAQ. Between the trimmed V and J ends, which lost 2 bases and 0 bases, there was a span of 7 bases. The CDR3 loop is CASSLTMMNTEAFF. The DNA for the CDR3 is TGTGCCAGCAGCTTAACCATGATGAACACTGAAGCTTTCTTT. The full variable domain, completed using reference TRBV7-8 and TRBJ1-1, is GAGVSQSPRYKVAKRGQDVALRCDPISGHVSLFWYQQALGQGPEFLTYFQNEAQLDKSGLPSDRFFAERPEGSVSTLKIQRTQQEDSAVYLCASSLTMMNTEAFFGQGTRLTVV.

As concerns this clone: Other DNA sequences from this sample encode an identical CDR3 as well. The CDR3 protein is CASSLVGGQETQYF. CDR3 DNA: TGTGCCAGCAGCTTGGTTGGCGGCCAAGAGACCCAGTACTTC. V usage is TRBV5-4 and J usage is TRBJ2-5; D gene uncertain. Trimming left V 0 bases short and J 1 base short, with 7 bases between. Per the germline V gene, CDR1 is SGHNT and CDR2 is YYREEE (reference sequence). The CDR3 is 14 residues long.

The rearrangement uses TRBV18 and TRBJ2-5; the match to TRBD2 covers 9 bases. V lost 0 bases, J lost 10 bases, and 12 bases stayed unmatched. The CDR3 extends over 16 amino acids. CDR1 and CDR2 from the germline V gene are KGHSH and LQKENI. CDR3 loop: CASSPPRAGGGGIQYF. CDR3 coding DNA: TGTGCCAGCTCACCACCGAGAGCGGGAGGTGGGGGAATCCAGTACTTC. Complete variable domain (other parts from reference TRBV18 and TRBJ2-5): NAGVMQNPRHLVRRRGQEARLRCSPMKGHSHVYWYRQLPEEGLKFMVYLQKENIIDESGMPKERFSAEFPKEGPSILRIQQVVRGDSAAYFCASSPPRAGGGGIQYFGPGTRLLVL.

The chain has TRBV9 and TRBJ2-7, with D possibly TRBD2 on 7 matching bases. The CDR3 runs 15 residues. Trimming cost V 2 bases and J 3 bases, with 15 bases left between them. CDR1 is SGDLS and CDR2 is YYNGEE in the germline V gene. The CDR3 region is CASSVGGRKDYEQYF. The CDR3 DNA sequence: TGTGCCAGCAGCGTGGGGGGGCGGAAAGACTACGAGCAGTACTTC.

This clone was recorded many times. V gene TRBV2 combines with J gene TRBJ2-5, with 9 bases aligning to TRBD1. Germline CDR1 SNHLY, CDR2 FYNNEI. CDR3 length equals 14 residues. V lost 3 bases, J lost 4 bases, and 3 bases stayed unmatched. Here the CDR3 reads CASSDGTGIETQYF. The CDR3, as DNA: TGTGCCAGCAGTGACGGGACAGGGATAGAGACCCAGTACTTC.

This clone was observed a single time. The chain employs TRBV6-5 and TRBJ1-5; TRBD1 matches 7 bases. CDR1 is MNHEY, CDR2 SVGAGI, per germline. Trimming removed 2 bases from V and 3 bases from J; junction bases left unmatched: 4. The CDR3 is made up of 15 amino acids. In DNA, the CDR3 is TGTGCCAGCAGTTACCACGGACAGGACAATCAGCCCCAGCATTTT. This codes for CASSYHGQDNQPQHF.

The chain links TRBV7-8 to TRBJ2-6; tentatively, D is TRBD2 (5 bases). Trimming removed 2 bases from V and 2 bases from J, with 7 bases in between. CDR3 size: 15 residues. The V gene's germline CDR1 is SGHVS and CDR2 FQNEAQ. The CDR3 protein is CASSLLGAGANVLTF. The CDR3 DNA follows: TGTGCCAGCAGCTTACTGGGAGCTGGGGCCAACGTCCTGACTTTC.

V is TRBV10-1 and J is TRBJ2-2, with D perhaps TRBD1 (5 bases). Germline assignment: CDR1 WNHNN and CDR2 SYGVQD (reference sequence). Trimming shortened V by 8 bases and J by 2 bases, and 12 bases separated the two germline ends. This CDR3 has 14 residues. CDR3 DNA: TGCGCCAGCCGACAGAGCCCCAACACCGGGGAGCTGTTTTTT. Encoded protein: CASRQSPNTGELFF.

In regard to this clone: This sample also contains other DNA sequences that code for the same CDR3. This sequence joins TRBV30 and TRBJ2-1; D is uncertain. This CDR3 contains 13 residues. CDR1 and CDR2 (germline): GTSNPN, SVGIG (reference sequence). Trimming left V 3 bases short and J 4 bases short, with 10 bases between. CDR3 loop: CAWSQSSYNEQFF. As DNA, the CDR3 is TGTGCCTGGAGCCAGTCCTCATACAATGAGCAGTTCTTC.

Concerning this clone itself: The same CDR3 arises from other DNA sequences in this sample as well. This chain joins TRBV9 and TRBJ2-1, with a possible D match to TRBD2 (6 bases). The CDR3 spans 15 residues. Germline assignment: CDR1 SGDLS and CDR2 YYNGEE. The V and J ends lost 0 bases and 2 bases respectively, with 9 bases between them. The CDR3 nucleotides read TGTGCCAGCAGCGTAGGTAGCGGAACCTACAATGAGCAGTTCTTC. Translating it yields CASSVGSGTYNEQFF.

The chain employs TRBV18 and TRBJ2-1, with 9 bases aligning to TRBD2. With V trimmed by 2 bases and J by 7 bases, 12 bases remained unmatched. Per the germline V gene, CDR1 is KGHSH and CDR2 is LQKENI. This CDR3 spans 17 amino acids. CDR3 amino acids: CASSPIGGGRADNEQFF. Here the CDR3 DNA reads TGTGCCAGCTCACCAATCGGAGGCGGGAGGGCCGATAATGAGCAGTTCTTC.

V is TRBV7-9 and J is TRBJ1-2; TRBD1 is a possible D gene (5 bases). Trimming cost V 2 bases and J 3 bases, with 10 bases left between them. CDR1 and CDR2 (germline): SEHNR, FQNEAQ (reference sequence). This CDR3 contains 14 residues. For the CDR3, the DNA is TGTGCCAGCAGCTTATCGCGACAGTACTATGGCTACACCTTC. This sequence encodes CASSLSRQYYGYTF.

The rearrangement links TRBV7-2 to TRBJ1-5; D gene unclear. CDR3 length: 14 amino acids. V shed 3 bases and J shed 2 bases, with 8 bases lying between them. Germline CDR1 is SGHTA and CDR2 is FQGNSA. The CDR3 sequence: CASSFRPGNQPQHF. CDR3 coding DNA: TGTGCCAGCAGCTTCAGGCCGGGCAATCAGCCCCAGCATTTT.

V gene TRBV18 combines with J gene TRBJ2-7, with D perhaps matching TRBD2 (6 bases). CDR3 size: 13 residues. The ends were cut back, 6 bases at V and 5 bases at J, with 14 bases in the middle. Germline CDR1 reads KGHSH; CDR2 reads LQKENI. In DNA, the CDR3 is TGTGCCAGCTCGACGGACGCGGGACACGAGCAGTACTTC. It codes for CASSTDAGHEQYF.

This clone was seen just once. The chain uses TRBV5-1 and TRBJ2-3; no clear D gene. V was cut by 0 bases and J by 4 bases, with 6 bases left in between. The CDR3 sequence is 13 residues long. CDR1 SGHRS and CDR2 YFSETQ come from the germline V gene. The CDR3 protein is CASSLALPDTQYF. For the CDR3, the DNA is TGCGCCAGCAGCTTGGCCCTGCCAGATACGCAGTATTTT. Combining the CDR3 with reference TRBV5-1 and TRBJ2-3 gives the whole variable domain KAGVTQTPRYLIKTRGQQVTLSCSPISGHRSVSWYQQTPGQGLQFLFEYFSETQRNKGNFPGRFSGRQFSNSRSEMNVSTLELGDSALYLCASSLALPDTQYFGPGTRLTVL.

The chain couples TRBV5-1 to TRBJ1-2; tentatively, D is TRBD1 (5 bases). This CDR3 region has 12 residues. Trimming took 0 bases from V and 10 from J, leaving 10 bases between them. The germline V gene has CDR1 SGHRS and CDR2 YFSETQ. The CDR3 here is CASSLEPGYYTF. CDR3 DNA sequence: TGCGCCAGCAGCTTGGAGCCAGGGTACTACACCTTC.

The rearrangement links TRBV7-9 to TRBJ2-7, with 8 bases lining up with TRBD1. CDR1 SEHNR and CDR2 FQNEAQ come from the germline V gene (reference sequence). The CDR3 is 15 residues long. Trimming at V came to 5 bases and at J to 2 bases, leaving 8 bases not matched to a gene. The CDR3 DNA reads TGTGCCAGCAGCCTCGGACAGGGCGACCCCTACGAGCAGTACTTC. This encodes CASSLGQGDPYEQYF. Looking up the rest from reference TRBV7-9 and TRBJ2-7 gives the full variable domain: DTGVSQNPRHKITKRGQNVTFRCDPISEHNRLYWYRQTLGQGPEFLTYFQNEAQLEKSRLLSDRFSAERPKGSFSTLEIQRTEQGDSAMYLCASSLGQGDPYEQYFGPGTRLTVT.

The chain carries TRBV28 and TRBJ2-7; TRBD1 is a possible D gene (6 bases). Germline CDR1 is MDHEN and CDR2 is SYDVKM. CDR3 length equals 15 residues. The V and J ends lost 6 bases and 1 base respectively, with 16 bases between them. CDR3 bases: TGTGCCAGCAGAATCCGGGACACCCCGTCCTACGAGCAGTACTTC. This translates into CASRIRDTPSYEQYF.

The genes are TRBV4-3 and TRBJ2-7; 12 nucleotides agree with TRBD1. This CDR3 spans 16 amino acids. Germline CDR1 reads LGHNA; CDR2 reads YSLEER. With V trimmed by 1 base and J by 6 bases, 7 bases remained unmatched. The chain's CDR3 is CASSQAGTGGEGEQYF. The CDR3 DNA sequence: TGCGCCAGCAGCCAAGCCGGGACAGGGGGCGAAGGCGAGCAGTACTTC.

The chain carries TRBV18 and TRBJ1-5; no definite D call. CDR1 is KGHSH and CDR2 is LQKENI in the germline V gene. This CDR3 comprises 15 residues. V gave up 2 bases and J gave up 4 bases, with 12 bases separating them. The CDR3 region is CASSPNTDRNQPQHF. The CDR3 region has the DNA TGTGCCAGCTCACCAAACACGGACCGAAATCAGCCCCAGCATTTT.

The chain combines TRBV4-1 with TRBJ1-5; D perhaps matches TRBD1 (5 bases). The CDR3 runs 13 residues. Germline CDR1 is MGHRA and CDR2 is YSYEKL. Trimming removed 0 bases from V and 12 bases from J, with 12 bases in between. The CDR3 protein is CASSQEGVRIQHF. In nucleotides, the CDR3 is TGCGCCAGCAGCCAAGAGGGGGTTAGGATCCAGCATTTT.

To note about this clone: Other DNA sequences of this sample code for an identical CDR3. The chain has TRBV18 and TRBJ2-7; 7 bases line up with TRBD1. This CDR3 region has 14 residues. Germline CDR1 and CDR2: KGHSH and LQKENI. The trim removed 2 bases at V and 1 base at J, leaving 2 bases unmatched. CDR3 bases: TGTGCCAGCTCACCAGAGACAGGGTCCTACGAGCAGTACTTC. It translates to CASSPETGSYEQYF.

The chain carries TRBV27 and TRBJ2-1, with a weak D call TRBD2 (7 bases). This CDR3 comprises 13 residues. The V gene lost 5 bases and the J gene lost 7 bases, with 12 bases spanning the gap. CDR1 and CDR2 (germline): MNHEY, SMNVEV (reference sequence). In nucleotides, the CDR3 is TGTGCCAGCAGTGACGGGGGGCGGAATGAGCAGTTCTTC. Translation gives CASSDGGRNEQFF.

This clone was observed a single time. This sequence joins TRBV11-2 and TRBJ2-2; 7 bases are a match to TRBD2. Germline-derived CDR1 and CDR2 are SGHAT and FQNNGV. This CDR3 comprises 17 residues. After removal of 1 base from V and 5 bases from J, the junction contained 10 bases not matched to a gene. Here the CDR3 DNA reads TGTGCCAGCAGCTTAGTGAGGCGCGGGAGAGTTACCGGGGAGCTGTTTTTT. The encoded protein is CASSLVRRGRVTGELFF.

The V and J genes are TRBV21-1 and TRBJ1-2. TRBV21-1 is a pseudogene segment. The CDR3 sequence is 16 residues long. CDR3 sequence reads: CASSKEQGLQGYGYTF. The CDR3 nucleotides read TGTGCCAGCAGCAAAGAACAGGGACTTCAAGGCTATGGCTACACCTTC.

The chain is built from TRBV18 and TRBJ2-7, with TRBD2 matching over 9 bases. The V and J ends lost 4 bases and 0 bases, in that order; junction bases with no gene match: 22. The CDR3 totals 21 residues. Germline CDR1 is KGHSH and CDR2 is LQKENI. DNA of the CDR3: TGTGCCAGCTCACTAACACAGGGGTATTCTAGGACTAGCGTTCTCTCCTACGAGCAGTACTTC. It is translated as CASSLTQGYSRTSVLSYEQYF.

The genes are TRBV4-3 and TRBJ1-4; no definite D call. Germline CDR1 LGHNA, CDR2 YSLEER. The germline V and J ends were trimmed by 0 bases and 2 bases, with 16 bases remaining between them. The CDR3 spans 18 residues. The CDR3 spells CASSQDSGRPETNEKLFF. For the CDR3, the DNA is TGCGCCAGCAGCCAAGACTCAGGTAGACCCGAGACTAATGAAAAACTGTTTTTT.